Presented here are 30 T cell receptor beta chains from one specimen sequenced in a study of blood T cell repertoires in COVID-19. Clones were read by immunoSEQ multiplex PCR, and TCRdb kept only the in-frame ones, dropping some. The sample has tens of thousands of clones; 85% are singletons. What was sequenced was peripheral blood. These receptors originate from a human donor in a cohort sampled during active COVID-19.

The gene calls are TRBV11-2 and TRBJ2-2, with 8 bases lining up with TRBD2. Germline loops: CDR1 SGHAT, CDR2 FQNNGV. There are 15 residues in the CDR3. The V gene end was trimmed by 9 bases and the J gene end by 4 bases; junction bases not matched to a gene: 10. The CDR3 region has the DNA TGTGCCAGTAGGGCGGCTAGCGGGTTCACCGGGGAGCTGTTTTTT. The encoded protein is CASRAASGFTGELFF.

The chain employs TRBV6-1 and TRBJ2-1, with 8 bases fitting TRBD2. Trimming at V came to 2 bases and at J to 4 bases, leaving 7 bases not matched to a gene. The CDR3 runs to 16 residues. Per germline, CDR1 MNHNS and CDR2 SASEGT. This CDR3 is CASSERGGGTYNEQFF. The CDR3 DNA reads TGTGCCAGCAGTGAACGGGGCGGGGGGACGTACAATGAGCAGTTCTTC.

This clone was counted a few times. The chain carries TRBV7-9 and TRBJ1-1, with D perhaps matching TRBD1 (5 bases). Germline loops: CDR1 SEHNR, CDR2 FQNEAQ (reference sequence). This CDR3 comprises 15 residues. Deletions cut 4 bases from V and 1 base from J, with 13 bases between. The CDR3 DNA sequence: TGTGCCAGCAGCTGGGGAAACCAGGGGAACACTGAAGCTTTCTTT. Encoded protein: CASSWGNQGNTEAFF.

V is TRBV5-6 and J is TRBJ2-4, with 10 bases that match TRBD1. CDR1 and CDR2 (germline): SGHDT, YYEEEE. Trimming cost V 5 bases and J 7 bases; bases outside gene matches: 9. CDR3 length equals 15 residues. The CDR3 sequence is CASSWSGTGVNIQYF. Here the CDR3 DNA reads TGTGCCAGCAGTTGGAGCGGGACAGGGGTCAACATTCAGTACTTC.

This chain joins TRBV11-3 and TRBJ2-7; 8 bases are shared with TRBD1. Per germline, CDR1 SGHNT and CDR2 YENEEA. The CDR3 has 15 amino acids. With 0 bases clipped from V and 4 bases from J, the junction kept 5 bases outside the gene matches. The CDR3 loop reads CASSLEGQGAYEQYF. CDR3 sequence (DNA): TGTGCCAGCAGCTTAGAGGGGCAGGGGGCGTACGAGCAGTACTTC.

This chain links TRBV6-9 with TRBJ1-1, with D unresolved. Between the trimmed V and J ends, which lost 2 bases and 1 base, there was a span of 14 bases. The CDR3 is 16 amino acids. Germline values: CDR1 MNHGY, CDR2 SVAAGI. CDR3 DNA: TGTGCCAGCAGTTATCCCACCGCATTCGGGAACACTGAAGCTTTCTTT. Protein: CASSYPTAFGNTEAFF.

V gene TRBV6-2 or TRBV6-3 combines with J gene TRBJ2-1, with 8 bases fitting TRBD2. The CDR3 spans 14 residues. The germline V gene has CDR1 MNHEY and CDR2 SVGEGT. V shed 5 bases and J 8 bases; nucleotides not matched to a gene: 8. In nucleotides, the CDR3 is TGTGCCAGCAGTAACACTTTAGCGGGATATGAGCAGTTCTTC. It encodes CASSNTLAGYEQFF.

A few counts support this clone. This chain links TRBV30 with TRBJ2-7; weak D call: TRBD2 (5 bases). Trimming cost V 0 bases and J 4 bases, with 7 bases left between them. This CDR3 contains 12 residues. CDR1 and CDR2 (germline): GTSNPN, SVGIG (reference sequence). Here the CDR3 reads CAWSVEGYEQYF. The CDR3 DNA follows: TGTGCCTGGAGTGTTGAGGGTTACGAGCAGTACTTC.

The V call is TRBV27, the J call TRBJ2-5; possible D gene TRBD2, 6 bases. V lost 7 bases, J lost 5 bases, and 23 bases lay in between. From germline, CDR1 is MNHEY and CDR2 SMNVEV (reference sequence). The CDR3 is made up of 16 amino acids. This CDR3 reads CASKAGLASLEETQYF. The DNA for the CDR3 is TGTGCCAGCAAGGCCGGGCTAGCGTCCCTCGAGGAGACCCAGTACTTC.

The sample holds many counts of this clone. The CDR3 here is CAWRRGGRLHF. CDR3 DNA sequence: TGTGCCTGGAGGCGGGGGGGGCGCCTCCACTTT. The rearrangement uses TRBV30 and TRBJ1-6; the D gene is possibly TRBD1 (6 bases). The V gene lost 3 bases and the J gene lost 15 bases, with 12 bases spanning the gap. Germline V lookup: CDR1 GTSNPN, CDR2 SVGIG (reference sequence). This CDR3 has 11 residues.

The chain couples TRBV19 to TRBJ2-3, with 8 bases matching TRBD1. This CDR3 is 14 amino acids long. Germline CDR1 reads LNHDA; CDR2 reads SQIVND (reference sequence). Unmatched junction bases numbered 3, after V lost 1 base and J lost 6 bases. This chain's CDR3 is CASSIGQGADTQYF. The CDR3 coding sequence is TGTGCCAGTAGTATAGGCCAGGGGGCGGATACGCAGTATTTT. Full variable domain (rest looked up from reference TRBV19 and TRBJ2-3): DGGITQSPKYLFRKEGQNVTLSCEQNLNHDAMYWYRQDPGQGLRLIYYSQIVNDFQKGDIAEGYSVSREKKESFPLTVTSAQKNPTAFYLCASSIGQGADTQYFGPGTRLTVL.

This rearrangement joins TRBV27 to TRBJ1-2, with 10 bases lining up with TRBD1. This CDR3 is built from 15 residues. Germline assignment: CDR1 MNHEY and CDR2 SMNVEV (reference sequence). V trimming: 3 bases; J trimming: 4 bases; junction bases outside the gene matches: 5. The CDR3, as DNA: TGTGCCAGCAGTTTCAGACAGGGGGCTACCTATGGCTACACCTTC. Its protein product is CASSFRQGATYGYTF.

This sequence joins TRBV4-1 and TRBJ2-1; 9 bases are shared with TRBD1. The V and J ends lost 5 bases and 4 bases, in that order; junction bases with no gene match: 6. Germline loops: CDR1 MGHRA, CDR2 YSYEKL. CDR3 length: 15 amino acids. CDR3 in amino acids: CASSTGTGIYNEQFF. The CDR3 region has the DNA TGCGCCAGCAGCACCGGGACAGGGATTTACAATGAGCAGTTCTTC.

The chain recombines TRBV24-1 with TRBJ2-5, with D possibly matching TRBD1 (5 bases). The CDR3 loop spans 17 amino acids. Trimming pared 0 bases from V and 4 bases from J, leaving 17 bases between. CDR1 is KGHDR and CDR2 is SFDVKD in the germline V gene. The CDR3 reads CATSDLGVTGRGETQYF. The CDR3, as DNA: TGTGCCACCAGTGATTTGGGGGTAACAGGTAGGGGAGAGACCCAGTACTTC.

This clone was counted a few times. The CDR3 DNA sequence: TGTGCCAGGACCGAGGGAAAACTGTTTTTT. This sequence encodes CARTEGKLFF. The chain recombines TRBV21-1 with TRBJ1-4. TRBV21-1 is deemed a pseudogene. The CDR3 spans 10 residues.

The V and J genes are TRBV9 and TRBJ1-6; D is unresolved. The CDR3 loop spans 15 amino acids. Trimming shortened V by 0 bases and J by 6 bases, and 10 bases separated the two germline ends. Germline V gene sequence: CDR1 SGDLS, CDR2 YYNGEE. CDR3 region: CASSVEAGGNSPLHF. CDR3 DNA: TGTGCCAGCAGCGTAGAGGCGGGTGGTAATTCACCCCTCCACTTT.

This chain links TRBV4-3 with TRBJ1-2; the match to TRBD1 covers 7 bases. The germline CDR1 and CDR2 sequences are LGHNA and YSLEER. V trimming: 0 bases; J trimming: 5 bases; junction bases outside the gene matches: 9. The CDR3 totals 16 residues. CDR3 loop: CASSQDLRTGFYGYTF. CDR3 coding DNA: TGCGCCAGCAGCCAAGATCTCCGGACAGGCTTTTATGGCTACACCTTC.

J is TRBJ2-5 and V is TRBV7-2; TRBD1 is a possible D gene (5 bases). Trimming cost V 6 bases and J 5 bases, with 13 bases left between them. The CDR3 consists of 13 residues. Germline lookup yields CDR1 SGHTA and CDR2 FQGNSA. The CDR3 DNA reads as TGTGCCAGCAGATCGCAGGGTCGGGAGACCCAGTACTTC. It encodes CASRSQGRETQYF. The full variable domain, rest sourced from reference TRBV7-2 and TRBJ2-5, is GAGVSQSPSNKVTEKGKDVELRCDPISGHTALYWYRQSLGQGLEFLIYFQGNSAPDKSGLPSDRFSAERTGGSVSTLTIQRTQQEDSAVYLCASRSQGRETQYFGPGTRLLVL.

This rearrangement joins TRBV10-1 to TRBJ1-1, with no clear D. The CDR3 has 13 amino acids. Germline assignment: CDR1 WNHNN and CDR2 SYGVQD (reference sequence). V lost 4 bases and J lost 10, with 16 bases in between. The DNA for the CDR3 is TGCGCCAGCAGTGTAGGGCAGTCGGGATCAGCTTTCTTT. It specifies CASSVGQSGSAFF.

The V gene is TRBV5-1, the J gene TRBJ1-5; TRBD1 matches 7 bases. This CDR3 region has 15 residues. Germline values: CDR1 SGHRS, CDR2 YFSETQ. The junction had 4 bases not matched to a gene; V was cut back by 0 bases and J by 4 bases. The CDR3 is CASSLGTGGNQPQHF. Here the CDR3 DNA reads TGCGCCAGCAGCTTGGGGACAGGCGGTAATCAGCCCCAGCATTTT.

This chain links TRBV5-4 with TRBJ2-2, with TRBD2 matching 7 bases. Germline V gene data show CDR1 as SGHNT and CDR2 as YYREEE (reference sequence). The CDR3 spans 16 residues. Trimming removed 0 bases from V and 7 bases from J; junction bases left unmatched: 9. The CDR3 nucleotides read TGTGCCAGCAGCTTGGAGCCAACCGGGAGGAACGGGGAGCTGTTTTTT. This encodes CASSLEPTGRNGELFF.

The chain uses TRBV2 and TRBJ1-5; D uncertain. There are 14 residues in the CDR3. Germline CDR1 SNHLY, CDR2 FYNNEI. Trimming shortened V by 5 bases and J by 0 bases, and 8 bases separated the two germline ends. CDR3 in amino acids: CASSIGFSNQPQHF. Written as DNA, the CDR3 is TGTGCCAGCAGTATCGGGTTTAGCAATCAGCCCCAGCATTTT.

The chain links TRBV3-1 (or the pseudogene TRBV3-2) to TRBJ2-1, with 9 bases fitting TRBD2. CDR1 and CDR2 from the germline V gene are LGHDT and YNNKEL (reference sequence). V lost 1 base and J lost 12; bases outside the gene matches: 7. The CDR3 runs 14 residues. CDR3 nucleotides: TGTGCCAGCAGCCAAGGAGGCGGGGGGGCCGGGCAGTTCTTC. Its translation is CASSQGGGGAGQFF.

The V and J genes are TRBV7-2 and TRBJ2-5; the D is unclear. CDR1 and CDR2 (germline): SGHTA, FQGNSA. Trimming took off 5 bases at V and 5 bases at J, with 15 bases between the two ends. This CDR3 is built from 14 residues. The CDR3 reads CASSLRRGGETQYF. Here the CDR3 DNA reads TGTGCCAGCAGCCTGAGGCGAGGTGGCGAGACCCAGTACTTC. Complete variable domain (other parts from reference TRBV7-2 and TRBJ2-5): GAGVSQSPSNKVTEKGKDVELRCDPISGHTALYWYRQSLGQGLEFLIYFQGNSAPDKSGLPSDRFSAERTGGSVSTLTIQRTQQEDSAVYLCASSLRRGGETQYFGPGTRLLVL.

This rearrangement joins TRBV6-4 to TRBJ1-6; 8 bases agree with TRBD1. Germline V gene sequence: CDR1 MRHNA, CDR2 SNTAGT. With V trimmed by 2 bases and J by 9 bases, 6 bases remained unmatched. CDR3 length: 15 amino acids. CDR3 coding DNA: TGTGCCAGCAGTGACGGAGGACAGGGCACTTCACCCCTCCACTTT. It is translated as CASSDGGQGTSPLHF.

The chain links TRBV10-3 to TRBJ1-6; 10 bases line up with TRBD1. From germline, CDR1 is ENHRY and CDR2 SYGVKD. The V segment lost 0 bases and the J segment 5 bases; nucleotides outside the gene matches: 4. This CDR3 has 17 residues. The DNA for the CDR3 is TGTGCCATCAGTGAGTCGACAGGGGGCCTGAATAATTCACCCCTCCACTTT. Residues: CAISESTGGLNNSPLHF.

The chain recombines TRBV14 with TRBJ2-7; maybe TRBD1 (5 bases). Trimming took off 2 bases at V and 5 bases at J, with 13 bases between the two ends. The germline V gene has CDR1 SGHDN and CDR2 FVKESK. This CDR3 is built from 14 residues. Here the CDR3 reads CASSQNLGVHEQYF. CDR3 sequence (DNA): TGTGCCAGCAGCCAAAACTTAGGGGTGCACGAGCAGTACTTC.

V and J are TRBV27 and TRBJ1-2, with TRBD1 matching over 8 bases. Germline CDR1 is MNHEY and CDR2 is SMNVEV (reference sequence). The ends lost 3 bases at V and 7 bases at J; junction bases unmatched: 4. The CDR3 has 13 amino acids. As DNA, the CDR3 is TGTGCCAGCAGTTTGCAGGGGGCGGGTGGCTACACCTTC. This gives the protein CASSLQGAGGYTF.

This sequence joins TRBV5-1 and TRBJ2-7; maybe TRBD1 (6 bases). This CDR3 is built from 16 residues. The V end was cut by 4 bases, the J end by 2 bases, with 19 bases between. Germline CDR1 and CDR2: SGHRS and YFSETQ. The CDR3 loop is CASSPGTLDTPYEQYF. The DNA of the CDR3 is TGCGCCAGCAGCCCCGGGACACTCGATACTCCCTACGAGCAGTACTTC.

V usage is TRBV11-2 and J usage is TRBJ2-5; tentatively, D is TRBD2 (7 bases). Germline-derived CDR1 and CDR2 are SGHAT and FQNNGV. CDR3 length equals 15 residues. V was clipped by 3 bases and J by 5 bases, with 16 bases between them. The CDR3 DNA is TGTGCCAGCAGCTTCCCCAAGGGGGGGCTTGAGACCCAGTACTTC. Protein product: CASSFPKGGLETQYF.